A selection of T cell receptor beta chains follows, all from one sample in a study of blood T cell repertoires in COVID-19. Using immunoSEQ multiplex PCR, the repertoire was profiled, and TCRdb retains in-frame clones only, with some absent. The table lists roughly 63,000 clones, about 88% of them singletons. Sequenced input: peripheral blood. The receptor set was obtained from a woman between 50 and 59 years old with active or convalescent COVID-19. The CDR3 runs from the conserved cysteine through the conserved F or W. Only part of the rows carry a size: once, few, many, or a class if the clone is expanded.

TRBJ2-7	TRBV10-3	NA	CAISESKTVEQYF
TRBJ2-1	TRBV19	NA	CASSIGTRGEQFF
TRBJ1-2	TRBV28	NA	CASIGGGQGIYGYTF
TRBJ1-6	TRBV6-5	NA	CASSPDRVSSPLHF
TRBJ2-2	TRBV24-1	NA	CATSDFKFPGELFF
TRBJ2-7	TRBV27	NA	CASSLSYGGDDTYEQYF
TRBJ2-1	TRBV2	NA	CASRGDRGVYNEQFF
TRBJ2-7	TRBV29-1	NA	CSVSGRANSVNEQYF
TRBJ2-1	TRBV18	NA	CASSPPGGGSYNEQFF
TRBJ2-3	TRBV5-1	NA	CASSGGGTSVDTDTQYF
TRBJ1-1	TRBV29-1	NA	CSVGQGTTEAFF
TRBJ1-2	TRBV25-1	NA	CASSDDRGARGYGYTF
TRBJ2-2	TRBV28	NA	CASSPGVGGELFF
TRBJ1-2	TRBV12-5	NA	CASGLRSRVYGYTF
TRBJ2-5	TRBV14	NA	CASSQDRVRKETQYF
TRBJ2-7	TRBV6-8	NA	CASRPGTVEQYF
TRBJ1-1	TRBV7-6	NA	CASSLAPGIEAFF
TRBJ2-4	TRBV9	NA	CASSVESGRGYIQYF
TRBJ2-1	TRBV27	NA	CASSFMASGSNEQFF
TRBJ2-5	TRBV29-1	NA	CSVLPLGVMETQYF
TRBJ2-7	TRBV10-2	NA	CASRGQGPYEQYF
TRBJ2-1	TRBV13	NA	CASSSDPGSPYNEQFF
TRBJ2-1	TRBV9	NA	CASSQPRAGGSYNEQFF
TRBJ2-3	TRBV29-1	NA	CSVEGTSTGADTQYF
TRBJ2-7	TRBV4-2	NA	CASSPGLESAYEQYF
TRBJ2-7	TRBV4-1	NA	CASSQVPGQQYEQYF
TRBJ2-5	TRBV2	NA	CASSEGGLSWWETQYF
TRBJ2-2	TRBV13	once	CASMRLRQGVTGELFF
TRBJ1-1	TRBV5-6	NA	CASSPGSTEAFF
TRBJ2-7	TRBV9	NA	CASSRGQAELYEQYF
TRBJ2-5	TRBV9	NA	CASSVAGTGWGETQYF
TRBJ1-3	TRBV5-1	NA	CASRTGRSGNTIYF
TRBJ1-4	TRBV5-8	few	CASSLGAGAANEKLFF
TRBJ1-1	TRBV3-1/TRBV3-2	NA	CASSPDTGEAFF
TRBJ1-2	TRBV29-1	NA	CSVVRGDYGYTF
TRBJ2-7	TRBV7-2	NA	CASSFSQYEQYF
TRBJ1-1	TRBV10-2	NA	CASSRSNAEAFF
TRBJ1-5	TRBV7-2	once	CASSLLGAGQPQHF
TRBJ1-1	TRBV11-2	NA	CASSWGQGIYLNTEAFF
TRBJ1-2	TRBV30	NA	CAWHRDRPYGYTF
TRBJ2-2	TRBV9	NA	CASSAWTGSTGELFF
TRBJ2-1	TRBV27	NA	CATSGTGGRNEQFF
TRBJ2-1	TRBV7-2	NA	CASSFRPGLGVNEQFF
TRBJ2-7	TRBV4-1	once	CASSQGTSRNPYEQYF
TRBJ2-5	TRBV28	NA	CAGRGGGQETQYF
TRBJ2-2	TRBV28	NA	CASSPGHTTGELFF
TRBJ2-3	TRBV7-3	NA	CASSRDRADTQYF
TRBJ1-1	TRBV18	NA	CASSPPGTAMMNTEAFF
TRBJ2-2	TRBV19	NA	CASSMGGQGNPGELFF
TRBJ2-5	TRBV29-1	NA	CSVGGTGSGETQYF